This T cell receptor beta chain was documented in a study of regulatory T cells in long-lasting Graves disease. Germline lookup yields CDR1 MNHNS and CDR2 SASEGT. Germline trimming cut 4 bases from V and 0 bases from J; bases unmatched to any gene: 9. There are 18 residues in the CDR3. Findings of the study overall: Study of thyroid tissue was not done, with only peripheral blood studied.

As for time point: newly diagnosed GD, antithyroid drugs for less than 3 months. RNA extracted from PBMCs served as the sequencing template. To make TCR beta libraries, researchers used iRepertoire HTBI primers and Arm-PCR of CDR3 regions. TCRdb redid the calling of the multiplex PCR reads with MiXCR, one entry per CDR3 protein. The sample lists hundreds of thousands of distinct CDR3 sequences, approximately 15% occurring once. With respect to this clonotype: The antigen is not known.

These data were also reused for a study on T cells in Graves' hyperthyroidism and ophthalmopathy.

The rearrangement links TRBV6-1 to TRBJ2-7, with TRBD2 matching over 13 bases. The sequence was collected from a woman aged 25 to 39 with Graves disease. The input for sequencing was peripheral blood mononuclear cells (PBMCs), taken at new diagnosis, from a patient treated with antithyroid drugs. CDR3 residues: CASSATPGLAGISYEQYF. The DNA for the CDR3 is TGTGCCAGCAGTGCGACACCGGGACTAGCGGGAATCTCCTACGAGCAGTACTTC.